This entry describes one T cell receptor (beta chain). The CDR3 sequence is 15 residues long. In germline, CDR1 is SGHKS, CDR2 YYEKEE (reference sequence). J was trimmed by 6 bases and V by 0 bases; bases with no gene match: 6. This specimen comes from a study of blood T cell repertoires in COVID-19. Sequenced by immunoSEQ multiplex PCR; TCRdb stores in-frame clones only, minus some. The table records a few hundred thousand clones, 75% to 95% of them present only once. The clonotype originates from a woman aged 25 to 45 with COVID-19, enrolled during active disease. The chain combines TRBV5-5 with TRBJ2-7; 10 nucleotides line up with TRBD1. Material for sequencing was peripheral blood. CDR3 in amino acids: CASSLGSGQGIEQYF. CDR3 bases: TGTGCCAGCAGCTTGGGGTCGGGACAGGGGATCGAGCAGTACTTC.